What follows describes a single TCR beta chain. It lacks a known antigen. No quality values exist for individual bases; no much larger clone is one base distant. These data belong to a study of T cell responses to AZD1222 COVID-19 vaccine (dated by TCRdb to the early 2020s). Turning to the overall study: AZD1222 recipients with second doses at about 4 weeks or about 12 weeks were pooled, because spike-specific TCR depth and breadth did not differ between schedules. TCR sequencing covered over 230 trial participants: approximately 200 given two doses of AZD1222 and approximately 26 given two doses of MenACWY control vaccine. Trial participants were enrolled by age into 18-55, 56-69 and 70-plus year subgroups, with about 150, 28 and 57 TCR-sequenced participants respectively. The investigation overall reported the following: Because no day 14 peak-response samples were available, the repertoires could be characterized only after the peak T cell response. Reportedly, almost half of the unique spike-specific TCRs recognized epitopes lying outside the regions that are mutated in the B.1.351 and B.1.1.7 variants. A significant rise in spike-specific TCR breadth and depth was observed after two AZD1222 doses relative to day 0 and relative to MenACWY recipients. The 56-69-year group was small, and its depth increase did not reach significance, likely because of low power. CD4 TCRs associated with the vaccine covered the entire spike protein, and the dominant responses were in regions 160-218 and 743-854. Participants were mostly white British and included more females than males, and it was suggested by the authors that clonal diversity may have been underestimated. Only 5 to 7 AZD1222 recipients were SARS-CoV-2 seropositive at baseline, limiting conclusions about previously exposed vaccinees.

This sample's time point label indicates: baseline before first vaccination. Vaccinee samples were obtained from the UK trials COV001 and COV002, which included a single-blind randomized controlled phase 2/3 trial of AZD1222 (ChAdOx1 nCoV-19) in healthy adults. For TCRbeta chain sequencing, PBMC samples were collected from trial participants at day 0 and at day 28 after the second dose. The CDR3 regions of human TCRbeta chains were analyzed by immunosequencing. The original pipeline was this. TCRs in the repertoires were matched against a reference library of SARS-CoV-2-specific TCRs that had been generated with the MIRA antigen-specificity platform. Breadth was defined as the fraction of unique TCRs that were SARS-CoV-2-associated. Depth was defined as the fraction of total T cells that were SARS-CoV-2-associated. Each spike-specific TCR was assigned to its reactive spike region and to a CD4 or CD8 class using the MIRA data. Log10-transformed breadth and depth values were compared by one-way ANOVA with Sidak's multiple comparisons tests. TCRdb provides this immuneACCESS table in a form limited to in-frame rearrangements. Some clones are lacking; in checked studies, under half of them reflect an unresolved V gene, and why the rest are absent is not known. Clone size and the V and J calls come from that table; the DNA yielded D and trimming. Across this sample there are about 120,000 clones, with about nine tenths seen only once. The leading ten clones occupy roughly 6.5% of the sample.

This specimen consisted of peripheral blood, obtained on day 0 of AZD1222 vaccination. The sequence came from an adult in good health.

This receptor carries the CDR3 CASSLALGGGTNEQFF. The base sequence is TGCGCCAGCAGCTTGGCTCTTGGCGGCGGTACAAATGAGCAGTTCTTC. The rearranged chain carries TRBV5-1 and TRBJ2-1; the D gene cannot be named for sure. Including cysteine and phenylalanine, the CDR3 has 16 amino acids. This entry keeps only the CDR3 DNA: 48 bases, framed from base 1. The germline V gene encodes CDR1 SGHRS and CDR2 YFSETQ. The V end loses 0 bases and the J end loses 7 bases, and a stretch of 17 bases separates them.